Listed here are 16 T cell receptor beta chains from one sample, sequenced in a study of T cell responses to AZD1222 COVID-19 vaccine. Only in-frame clones appear in the TCRdb table, and some are missing; sequencing was by immunoSEQ multiplex PCR. The sample gives about 180,000 clones, 90% of which show up once; roughly 2.8% is in the top ten. Material: peripheral blood, obtained on day 0 of AZD1222 vaccination. The receptors were gathered from an adult in good health.

This clone was counted once. The chain employs TRBV4-2 and TRBJ1-6; D perhaps matches TRBD1 (5 bases). The CDR3 totals 15 residues. The ends were cut back, 0 bases at V and 7 bases at J, with 10 bases in the middle. The germline V gene encodes CDR1 LGHNA and CDR2 YNFKEQ. The CDR3 region has the DNA TGTGCCAGCAGCCAAGAGTGGGGGGGGAATTCACCCCTCCACTTT. It is translated as CASSQEWGGNSPLHF.

The chain has TRBV5-1 and TRBJ1-1; 7 bases line up with TRBD1. The V and J ends lost 2 bases and 0 bases, in that order; junction bases with no gene match: 4. This CDR3 is 15 amino acids long. Germline values: CDR1 SGHRS, CDR2 YFSETQ. Here the CDR3 DNA reads TGCGCCAGCAGCTTAACCGGGACAGTGAACACTGAAGCTTTCTTT. This sequence encodes CASSLTGTVNTEAFF.

V and J are TRBV9 and TRBJ2-7; possible D gene TRBD1, 6 bases. V was cut by 0 bases and J by 6 bases, with 13 bases left in between. This CDR3 contains 14 residues. Looked up from germline, CDR1 is SGDLS and CDR2 is YYNGEE. CDR3 in DNA: TGTGCCAGCAGCGTAGGCAACAGGGTCTCCGAGCAGTACTTC. Protein: CASSVGNRVSEQYF.

The genes are TRBV29-1 and TRBJ2-1, with TRBD2 matching over 10 bases. This CDR3 region has 16 residues. The J segment lost 3 bases and the V segment lost 6 bases, leaving 11 bases of the junction unmatched. Germline assignment: CDR1 SQVTM and CDR2 ANQGSEA. Here the CDR3 DNA reads TGCAGCGTCGGCGGCGGTGCTAGCGGGGGCTACAATGAGCAGTTCTTC. Translation gives CSVGGGASGGYNEQFF.

The rearrangement uses TRBV5-1 and TRBJ1-1; 7 bases match TRBD1. Germline CDR1 SGHRS, CDR2 YFSETQ. J gave up 0 bases and V 4 bases, and 9 bases lay outside the gene matches. The CDR3 runs 16 residues. The CDR3 region has the DNA TGCGCCAGCAGCCTCGACAGGGCCCTCATGAACACTGAAGCTTTCTTT. As protein: CASSLDRALMNTEAFF.

The CDR3: CASSEPRVSTEAFF. Here the CDR3 DNA reads TGTGCCAGCAGTGAACCGCGCGTATCCACTGAAGCTTTCTTT. The J gene is TRBJ1-1, the V gene TRBV6-1; D uncertain. This CDR3 contains 14 residues. Germline CDR1 MNHNS, CDR2 SASEGT. Trimming removed 2 bases at V and 4 bases at J, with 11 bases between.

The V gene is TRBV30, the J gene TRBJ1-2; TRBD1 agrees at 10 bases. This CDR3 is built from 14 residues. CDR1 and CDR2 (germline): GTSNPN, SVGIG (reference sequence). Trimming removed 0 bases from V and 7 bases from J; junction bases left unmatched: 5. The CDR3 reads CAWSVPTGGVGYTF. The CDR3 region has the DNA TGTGCCTGGAGTGTACCGACAGGGGGCGTTGGCTACACCTTC.

This clone came up once. The chain combines TRBV5-6 with TRBJ1-2, with a weak D call TRBD1 (6 bases). The CDR3 runs 12 residues. CDR1 SGHDT and CDR2 YYEEEE come from the germline V gene. V gave up 7 bases and J gave up 5 bases, with 12 bases separating them. The DNA of the CDR3 is TGTGCCAGCGGATCTCAGGGGTATGGCTACACCTTC. Its protein is CASGSQGYGYTF.

The chain joins TRBV5-4 to TRBJ2-5, with no clear D. V was clipped by 0 bases and J by 1 base, with 10 bases between them. The CDR3 totals 15 residues. Germline V CDR1 and CDR2: SGHNT, YYREEE (reference sequence). CDR3 sequence: CASSLEGPAQETQYF. The CDR3 DNA sequence: TGTGCCAGCAGCTTGGAAGGGCCCGCCCAAGAGACCCAGTACTTC. Looking up the rest from reference TRBV5-4 and TRBJ2-5 gives the full variable domain: ETGVTQSPTHLIKTRGQQVTLRCSSQSGHNTVSWYQQALGQGPQFIFQYYREEENGRGNFPPRFSGLQFPNYSSELNVNALELDDSALYLCASSLEGPAQETQYFGPGTRLLVL.

This clone came up once. V is TRBV18 and J is TRBJ2-5, with 7 bases matching TRBD1. With V trimmed by 5 bases and J by 5 bases, 14 bases remained unmatched. The CDR3 runs to 16 residues. The germline V gene encodes CDR1 KGHSH and CDR2 LQKENI. CDR3 bases: TGTGCCAGCTCAACACAGACAGGGCTGGGCGTGGAGACCCAGTACTTC. It encodes CASSTQTGLGVETQYF.

The chain combines TRBV5-1 with TRBJ1-3, with 7 positions matching TRBD1. The CDR3 extends over 14 amino acids. With V trimmed by 5 bases and J by 2 bases, 4 bases remained unmatched. Per germline, CDR1 SGHRS and CDR2 YFSETQ. This CDR3 reads CASSSQGTGNTIYF. In nucleotides, the CDR3 is TGCGCCAGCAGTTCACAGGGGACTGGAAACACCATATATTTT.

This sequence joins TRBV2 and TRBJ2-2, with 8 bases matching TRBD1. Per the germline V gene, CDR1 is SNHLY and CDR2 is FYNNEI. The CDR3 extends over 15 amino acids. The J segment lost 3 bases and the V segment lost 6 bases, leaving 6 bases of the junction unmatched. The CDR3 region has the DNA TGTGCCAGCAGCCGACAGGGGCGAGACACCGGGGAGCTGTTTTTT. This translates into CASSRQGRDTGELFF.

The chain has TRBV19 and TRBJ1-1; perhaps TRBD1 as D (6 bases). This CDR3 contains 13 residues. The germline CDR1 and CDR2 sequences are LNHDA and SQIVND (reference sequence). V was shortened by 7 bases and J by 4 bases, with 13 bases between the two germline ends. Written as DNA, the CDR3 is TGTGCCAGTACCGCAGGACAGATCACTGAAGCTTTCTTT. As protein: CASTAGQITEAFF.

J is TRBJ1-4 and V is TRBV3-1 (or the pseudogene TRBV3-2), with 7 bases fitting TRBD1. The length of the CDR3 is 16 residues. With V trimmed by 3 bases and J by 7 bases, 11 bases remained unmatched. The germline CDR1 and CDR2 sequences are LGHDT and YNNKEL (reference sequence). CDR3 sequence: CASSQKTGEECEKLFF. The CDR3 nucleotides are TGTGCCAGCAGCCAGAAAACAGGGGAGGAGTGTGAAAAACTGTTTTTT.

The chain carries TRBV2 and TRBJ2-2, with D perhaps TRBD2 (5 bases). The V end was cut by 1 base, the J end by 7 bases, with 7 bases between. The CDR3 has 13 amino acids. The V gene's germline CDR1 is SNHLY and CDR2 FYNNEI. Written as DNA, the CDR3 is TGTGCCAGCAGTGAAGGTCGGGGCGGGGAGCTGTTTTTT. Its protein product is CASSEGRGGELFF.

A word on this clone: Other DNA sequences of this sample code for an identical CDR3. This chain uses TRBV3-1 (or the pseudogene TRBV3-2) with TRBJ1-5; D is unresolved. Between the trimmed V and J ends, which lost 2 bases and 5 bases, there was a span of 7 bases. Germline values: CDR1 LGHDT, CDR2 YNNKEL (reference sequence). The CDR3 runs to 13 residues. CDR3 DNA: TGTGCCAGCAGCCAATGGACCGATCAGCCCCAGCATTTT. It codes for CASSQWTDQPQHF.